Below, 8 T cell receptor beta chains from the same sample are listed, as sequenced in a study of cytomegalovirus exposure and HLA in healthy donors. The PCR was carried out with 60 Vbeta primers and 13 Jbeta primers. Only in-frame clones appear in the TCRdb table, and some are missing; sequencing was by immunoSEQ multiplex PCR. The sample yields a few hundred thousand clones, about 75% seen once. Sequencing used PBMCs. The source of these receptors is a man younger than 35 in good health and CMV-seronegative.

The chain employs TRBV27 and TRBJ2-2, with TRBD1 as a possible D gene (5 bases). Germline lookup yields CDR1 MNHEY and CDR2 SMNVEV (reference sequence). This CDR3 has 13 amino acids. V lost 7 bases to trimming and J lost 5 bases, with 11 bases between them. The CDR3 DNA reads as TGTGCCAGCACAGATCAGGGTACCGGGGAGCTGTTTTTT. Its protein product is CASTDQGTGELFF.

This chain's CDR3 is CASSTRQGGTDTQYF. Written as DNA, the CDR3 is TGTGCCAGCAGCACCCGACAGGGAGGAACAGATACGCAGTATTTT. This chain joins TRBV6-5 and TRBJ2-3; D possibly corresponds to TRBD1 (7 bases). CDR1 and CDR2 (germline): MNHEY, SVGAGI. The V and J ends lost 6 bases and 3 bases respectively, with 16 bases between them. The CDR3 has 15 amino acids.

The chain combines TRBV7-2 with TRBJ2-3, with TRBD2 identical over 7 bases. Germline CDR1 SGHTA, CDR2 FQGNSA. The CDR3 covers 16 residues. The J segment lost 5 bases and the V segment lost 1 base, leaving 9 bases of the junction unmatched. CDR3 nucleotides: TGTGCCAGCAGCTTAGTAGGTAGCGGGTTTGGAGATACGCAGTATTTT. As protein: CASSLVGSGFGDTQYF.

The chain employs TRBV10-3 and TRBJ2-7; maybe TRBD2 (5 bases). V lost 4 bases to trimming and J lost 3 bases, with 7 bases between them. The CDR3 is 12 amino acids. Germline V gene lookup returns CDR1 ENHRY and CDR2 SYGVKD. CDR3 region: CAISVEVYEQYF. CDR3 DNA: TGTGCCATCAGTGTGGAGGTCTACGAGCAGTACTTC.

The chain joins TRBV2 to TRBJ2-2; no reliable D call. This CDR3 is built from 14 residues. Looked up from germline, CDR1 is SNHLY and CDR2 is FYNNEI. Trimming shortened V by 7 bases and J by 0 bases, and 9 bases separated the two germline ends. As DNA, the CDR3 is TGTGCCAGCAAGGTCAGCGCGAACACCGGGGAGCTGTTTTTT. It specifies CASKVSANTGELFF.

The chain has TRBV9 and TRBJ1-5, with D possibly being TRBD1 (6 bases). Trimming shortened V by 3 bases and J by 5 bases, and 15 bases separated the two germline ends. The length of the CDR3 is 15 residues. Germline assignment: CDR1 SGDLS and CDR2 YYNGEE. The CDR3 DNA is TGTGCCAGCAGCGAAGGGGACGACAGGTATCAGCCCCAGCATTTT. Translation gives CASSEGDDRYQPQHF. The full variable domain, rest sourced from reference TRBV9 and TRBJ1-5, is DSGVTQTPKHLITATGQRVTLRCSPRSGDLSVYWYQQSLDQGLQFLIQYYNGEERAKGNILERFSAQQFPDLHSELNLSSLELGDSALYFCASSEGDDRYQPQHFGDGTRLSIL.

This clone was counted a few times. V usage is TRBV7-9 and J usage is TRBJ2-1, with TRBD2 matching over 9 bases. Germline CDR1 SEHNR, CDR2 FQNEAQ (reference sequence). CDR3 length: 16 residues. J was trimmed by 4 bases and V by 5 bases; bases with no gene match: 9. CDR3 in amino acids: CASSPRGSGGYNEQFF. The CDR3 nucleotides are TGTGCCAGCAGCCCCCGGGGCAGCGGGGGGTACAATGAGCAGTTCTTC.

This sequence joins TRBV7-9 and TRBJ2-5; 7 bases agree with TRBD1. With 5 bases clipped from V and 4 bases from J, the junction kept 4 bases outside the gene matches. Per the germline V gene, CDR1 is SEHNR and CDR2 is FQNEAQ (reference sequence). The CDR3 sequence is 13 residues long. The CDR3: CASSTGVGETQYF. The DNA of the CDR3 is TGTGCCAGCAGCACAGGGGTGGGAGAGACCCAGTACTTC.